This T cell receptor beta chain was recorded in a study of T cell responses to AZD1222 COVID-19 vaccine. Study results and limitations: Among the donors, most were white British and more were female, and clonal diversity was possibly underestimated. Just 5 to 7 AZD1222 recipients were seropositive at baseline.

Some clones are missing from TCRdb's copy, which holds only in-frame ones; the method was immunoSEQ multiplex PCR. The table shows 110,000 to 150,000 clones, with roughly 88% occurring only once. Notes on this clone: Its target is unknown.

The CDR3 runs 13 residues. Germline V gives CDR1 MNHEY, CDR2 SVGAGI. The germline V and J ends were trimmed by 5 bases and 6 bases, with 12 bases remaining between them. This receptor was identified in an adult in good health. Sequencing used peripheral blood, obtained on day 0 of AZD1222 vaccination. The chain joins TRBV6-5 to TRBJ2-3, with a weak D call TRBD1 (6 bases). As DNA, the CDR3 is TGTGCCAGCAGTAACAACCAGGGGGATACGCAGTATTTT. This gives the protein CASSNNQGDTQYF.